This T cell receptor beta chain was recorded in a study of T cell responses to AZD1222 COVID-19 vaccine. Whole-study results and caveats: Seropositivity was recorded at baseline in only a handful of AZD1222 recipients. Sampling captured repertoires only after the peak T cell response. Among the donors, most were white British and more were female, and clonal diversity was possibly underestimated.

Concerning this clone itself: What it binds is unknown.

Assay: immunoSEQ multiplex PCR; the TCRdb copy retains only in-frame clones and omits some. The data show 150,000 to 200,000 clones, just over 90% seen once. The clonotype was recovered from an adult in good health. The source was peripheral blood, collected on day 0 of AZD1222 vaccination.

In nucleotides, the CDR3 is TGTGCCAGCAGTTACGGGAGGGTAGGGTCGTACACCTTC. Translation: CASSYGRVGSYTF. This chain links TRBV6-5 with TRBJ1-2; unclear D gene. The germline V and J ends were trimmed by 2 bases and 11 bases, with 15 bases remaining between them. The CDR3 runs to 13 residues. Germline V gene lookup returns CDR1 MNHEY and CDR2 SVGAGI.